Included here is one T cell receptor beta chain sequence, with context. Antigen unknown. The V gene end was trimmed by 0 bases and the J gene end by 2 bases; junction bases not matched to a gene: 8. This CDR3 contains 17 residues. CDR1 is LGHNA and CDR2 is YNFKEQ in the germline V gene. The sample is drawn from a study of response to subunit inactivated influenza vaccine. Study-level points and caveats: Authors suggested that a seasonal influenza vaccination recruits few new T cells each time.

TCRdb reprocessed the RT-PCR reads via MiXCR and lists one record per CDR3 protein. Of about 800,000 distinct CDR3 sequences in the sample, less than 25% are singletons; the top ten hold roughly a tenth. The chain uses TRBV4-2 and TRBJ2-5, with 8 bases lining up with TRBD2. This TCR was recovered from a man in his forties or fifties who received an inactivated influenza vaccine. The source material was PBMCs from blood, sampled 4 to 6 days after vaccination. The DNA for the CDR3 is TGTGCCAGCAGCCAAGATTATGCGGGGGGAAATCAAGAGACCCAGTACTTC. Translating it yields CASSQDYAGGNQETQYF.